The clone carrying this TCR beta chain appeared once. This table comes from immunoSEQ multiplex PCR, and its TCRdb copy is limited to in-frame clones, with some not included. Of 250,000 or so clones in the sample, approximately 90% were seen once. V lost 2 bases, J lost 0 bases, and 6 bases stayed unmatched. Germline V gene lookup returns CDR1 KGHSH and CDR2 LQKENI. The CDR3 sequence is 18 residues long. All enrollees were about 18 to 90 years old and from 20 to 30 US areas. This specimen comes from a study of blood T cell repertoires in COVID-19. Study details: PBMCs, B-cell-depleted T cells, or T cells provided the cDNA or gDNA that made up the material.

The source of this sequence is a man aged 40-55 years who had been exposed to COVID-19. Sequencing was done on a sample of PBMCs or T cells enriched from blood (not recorded which). The chain uses TRBV18 and TRBJ2-1, with 11 bases aligning to TRBD2. The CDR3 protein is CASSPVAGGNSSYNEQFF. The CDR3 coding sequence is TGTGCCAGCTCACCAGTAGCGGGAGGGAATAGCTCCTACAATGAGCAGTTCTTC. Combining the CDR3 with reference TRBV18 and TRBJ2-1 gives the whole variable domain NAGVMQNPRHLVRRRGQEARLRCSPMKGHSHVYWYRQLPEEGLKFMVYLQKENIIDESGMPKERFSAEFPKEGPSILRIQQVVRGDSAAYFCASSPVAGGNSSYNEQFFGPGTRLTVL.